The 32 T cell receptor beta chains presented below share a single source sample, sequenced in a study of T-cell reconstitution after alpha-beta-depleted transplantation in children. A TCRbeta library incorporating unique molecular identifiers was prepared. TCRdb independently ran MiXCR on the PCR reads; one entry per CDR3 protein. Of about 610,000 distinct CDR3 sequences in the sample, about 10% were seen once. This specimen consisted of PBMCs from the stem cell graft donor, obtained from the stem cell graft. The source of these receptors is a human donor who donated a stem cell graft to a child with acute myeloid leukemia.

This clonotype turned up a few times. J is TRBJ2-3 and V is TRBV25-1; the match to TRBD1 covers 9 bases. From germline, CDR1 is MGHDK and CDR2 SYGVNS. The V gene end was trimmed by 8 bases and the J gene end by 1 base; junction bases not matched to a gene: 4. There are 14 residues in the CDR3. The CDR3, as DNA: TGTGCCAGCTCGGGACAGGGACGCACAGATACGCAGTATTTT. Translated: CASSGQGRTDTQYF.

This clonotype was seen a handful of times. V gene TRBV5-1 combines with J gene TRBJ2-5; TRBD2 agrees at 11 bases. J lost 1 base, V lost 3 bases, and 8 bases had no gene match. Looked up from germline, CDR1 is SGHRS and CDR2 is YFSETQ. The CDR3 sequence is 17 residues long. The CDR3 loop reads CASSSRGGTSGQETQYF. The CDR3 coding sequence is TGCGCCAGCAGCTCGAGGGGTGGGACTAGCGGCCAAGAGACCCAGTACTTC.

V is TRBV3-1 and J is TRBJ2-7; 10 nucleotides match TRBD2. Germline V lookup: CDR1 LGHDT, CDR2 YNNKEL (reference sequence). Germline trimming cut 0 bases from V and 2 bases from J; bases unmatched to any gene: 4. This CDR3 is built from 16 residues. The CDR3 region is CASSQDRLAGAYEQYF. CDR3 in DNA: TGTGCCAGCAGCCAAGATAGGCTAGCGGGAGCCTACGAGCAGTACTTC.

This clonotype was observed many times. This chain uses TRBV12-3 or TRBV12-4 with TRBJ2-1; D is perhaps TRBD1 or TRBD2 (5 bases each). Trimming cost V 6 bases and J 12 bases, with 15 bases left between them. The CDR3 consists of 12 residues. The CDR3 sequence: CASSQSRGMQFF. The CDR3 nucleotides are TGTGCCAGCAGCCAGAGTCGGGGCATGCAGTTCTTC.

This clonotype appeared a few times. The V and J genes are TRBV11-2 and TRBJ2-2, with 7 nucleotides matching TRBD1. CDR3 length: 15 residues. V lost 4 bases and J lost 4; bases outside the gene matches: 6. The germline CDR1 and CDR2 sequences are SGHAT and FQNNGV. CDR3: CASSSRGLGTGELFF. In DNA form, the CDR3 reads TGTGCCAGCAGCTCCAGGGGGTTGGGCACCGGGGAGCTGTTTTTT.

This clonotype was counted between two and nine times. The rearrangement joins TRBV20-1 to TRBJ2-3, with 11 positions matching TRBD2. The CDR3 spans 15 residues. Germline V gives CDR1 DFQATT, CDR2 SNEGSKA (reference sequence). V shed 5 bases and J 5 bases; nucleotides not matched to a gene: 9. DNA for the CDR3: TGCAGTGCTCGCCAGACTAGCGGGAATCGAGATACGCAGTATTTT. The encoded protein is CSARQTSGNRDTQYF.

This clonotype was seen only a few times. The rearrangement links TRBV5-1 to TRBJ2-3; no clear D gene. V lost 0 bases to trimming and J lost 2 bases, with 13 bases between them. CDR3 length equals 16 residues. The germline V gene encodes CDR1 SGHRS and CDR2 YFSETQ. CDR3 protein: CASSLAGHTPTDTQYF. In nucleotides, the CDR3 is TGCGCCAGCAGCTTGGCCGGGCATACCCCCACAGATACGCAGTATTTT.

The gene calls are TRBV20-1 and TRBJ2-3; 12 bases are a match to TRBD2. CDR3 length equals 15 residues. J was trimmed by 4 bases and V by 5 bases; bases with no gene match: 7. Germline lookup yields CDR1 DFQATT and CDR2 SNEGSKA (reference sequence). The CDR3 reads CSAPTSGRAADTQYF. The CDR3 DNA reads TGCAGTGCTCCGACTAGCGGGAGAGCCGCAGATACGCAGTATTTT.

The chain links TRBV6-5 to TRBJ1-3; D remains unclear. CDR3 length equals 16 residues. The germline CDR1 and CDR2 sequences are MNHEY and SVGAGI. Trimming removed 0 bases at V and 0 bases at J, with 9 bases between. CDR3 nucleotides: TGTGCCAGCAGTTACTCGCCAGAGAGCTCTGGAAACACCATATATTTT. Protein sequence: CASSYSPESSGNTIYF.

This chain uses TRBV20-1 with TRBJ2-5; the match to TRBD2 covers 8 bases. This CDR3 comprises 15 residues. Germline CDR1 is DFQATT and CDR2 is SNEGSKA (reference sequence). The V and J ends lost 3 bases and 0 bases, in that order; junction bases with no gene match: 6. For the CDR3, the DNA is TGCAGTGCTAGTAAGCGGGAGTGGTACCAAGAGACCCAGTACTTC. Amino acids: CSASKREWYQETQYF.

The sample holds many counts of this clonotype. The rearrangement uses TRBV20-1 and TRBJ2-3, with 7 bases identical to TRBD2. This CDR3 region has 14 residues. Germline V gene lookup returns CDR1 DFQATT and CDR2 SNEGSKA (reference sequence). V was pared by 0 bases and J by 2 bases, with 2 bases of the junction left unmatched. The CDR3, as DNA: TGCAGTGCTAGAGACACTAGCGTCACAGATACGCAGTATTTT. It translates to CSARDTSVTDTQYF.

This clonotype was seen ten or more times. The genes are TRBV27 and TRBJ2-1, with 8 bases fitting TRBD1. The germline V gene has CDR1 MNHEY and CDR2 SMNVEV (reference sequence). Germline trimming cut 3 bases from V and 8 bases from J; bases unmatched to any gene: 6. The CDR3 has 14 amino acids. The CDR3 sequence is CASSFQDRVDEQFF. CDR3 bases: TGTGCCAGCAGTTTCCAGGACAGGGTGGATGAGCAGTTCTTC.

This rearrangement joins TRBV28 to TRBJ2-5, with D tentatively TRBD1 or TRBD2 (5 bases each). Germline V gives CDR1 MDHEN, CDR2 SYDVKM. The germline V and J ends were trimmed by 2 bases and 4 bases, with 14 bases remaining between them. The CDR3 covers 15 residues. CDR3 amino acids: CASSLPGTARETQYF. Written as DNA, the CDR3 is TGTGCCAGCAGTTTACCGGGGACCGCCCGAGAGACCCAGTACTTC.

This clonotype has a handful of counts. The gene calls are TRBV29-1 and TRBJ1-1, with 9 bases matching TRBD1. The CDR3 is 13 amino acids. Trimming at V came to 4 bases and at J to 8 bases, leaving 8 bases not matched to a gene. The V gene's germline CDR1 is SQVTM and CDR2 ANQGSEA. The CDR3 DNA reads as TGCAGCGTTGGCCTAGGACAGGGGAACGAAGCTTTCTTT. Translating gives CSVGLGQGNEAFF.

This clonotype was counted ten times or more. This chain links TRBV9 with TRBJ2-1, with a weak D call TRBD1 (6 bases). V gave up 6 bases and J gave up 13 bases, with 8 bases separating them. Germline V gene sequence: CDR1 SGDLS, CDR2 YYNGEE. CDR3 length: 9 residues. CDR3 sequence reads: CASMTGQFF. The CDR3 DNA reads TGTGCCAGCATGACAGGACAGTTCTTC.

The gene calls are TRBV2 and TRBJ2-6, with TRBD2 as a possible D gene (6 bases). Germline loops: CDR1 SNHLY, CDR2 FYNNEI. Between the trimmed V and J ends, which lost 5 bases and 3 bases, there was a span of 11 bases. The CDR3 has 15 residues. The CDR3 loop reads CASSTPGVGANVLTF. In DNA form, the CDR3 reads TGTGCCAGCAGTACCCCGGGGGTTGGGGCCAACGTCCTGACTTTC.

This clonotype came up many times. This chain joins TRBV12-3 or TRBV12-4 and TRBJ1-5; 7 nucleotides align to TRBD1. V lost 6 bases and J lost 7; bases outside the gene matches: 6. The CDR3 is 13 residues long. The CDR3 loop reads CASRLRQGQPQHF. For the CDR3, the DNA is TGTGCCAGCAGGCTCCGACAGGGCCAGCCCCAGCATTTT.

The chain combines TRBV7-2 with TRBJ2-3; TRBD2 agrees at 10 bases. The CDR3 length is 16 residues. V gave up 5 bases and J gave up 3 bases; unmatched junction bases: 8. Germline V lookup: CDR1 SGHTA, CDR2 FQGNSA. CDR3 in amino acids: CASSPSGRGRTDTQYF. In DNA form, the CDR3 reads TGTGCCAGCAGCCCTAGCGGGAGAGGGAGGACAGATACGCAGTATTTT.

The chain uses TRBV7-9 and TRBJ2-7; 11 bases are shared with TRBD2. With V trimmed by 3 bases and J by 2 bases, 6 bases remained unmatched. The CDR3 consists of 16 residues. CDR1 is SEHNR and CDR2 is FQNEAQ in the germline V gene (reference sequence). The CDR3 nucleotides are TGTGCCAGCAGCTTGTTAGCGGGAGGGAACGCCTACGAGCAGTACTTC. Its protein is CASSLLAGGNAYEQYF.

The chain is built from TRBV7-2 and TRBJ2-3; TRBD2 matches 7 bases. The CDR3 totals 15 residues. The germline gives CDR1 SGHTA, CDR2 FQGNSA. The junction had 5 bases not matched to a gene; V was cut back by 0 bases and J by 5 bases. CDR3 sequence: CASSLAGGLGDTQYF. Written as DNA, the CDR3 is TGTGCCAGCAGCTTAGCGGGGGGGTTGGGAGATACGCAGTATTTT.

The chain has TRBV20-1 and TRBJ1-5; no clear D. The CDR3 runs to 13 residues. Germline CDR1 is DFQATT and CDR2 is SNEGSKA (reference sequence). Between the trimmed V and J ends, which lost 5 bases and 4 bases, there was a span of 12 bases. For the CDR3, the DNA is TGCAGTGCTGGAGGGAAAAAAAATCAGCCCCAGCATTTT. This encodes CSAGGKKNQPQHF.

The chain employs TRBV29-1 and TRBJ2-1; D not resolved. The germline gives CDR1 SQVTM, CDR2 ANQGSEA. Trimming removed 2 bases at V and 0 bases at J, with 11 bases between. CDR3 length: 15 residues. The CDR3 is CSVESTLASYNEQFF. In DNA form, the CDR3 reads TGCAGCGTTGAATCGACCTTAGCCTCCTACAATGAGCAGTTCTTC.

V gene TRBV12-3 or TRBV12-4 combines with J gene TRBJ1-5; TRBD1 aligns across 7 bases. Losses at the gene ends were 7 bases for V and 10 bases for J; bases not matched to a gene: 7. This CDR3 has 12 amino acids. For the CDR3, the DNA is TGTGCCAGCAAGAGGGACAGACAACCCCAGCATTTT. Translating gives CASKRDRQPQHF.

This clonotype was observed a few times. The genes are TRBV12-3 or TRBV12-4 and TRBJ2-7; D is perhaps TRBD2 (5 bases). The ends were cut back, 1 base at V and 4 bases at J, with 11 bases in the middle. This CDR3 comprises 14 residues. CDR3 protein: CASSLGSARYEQYF. CDR3 in DNA: TGTGCCAGCAGTTTAGGTAGCGCGCGTTACGAGCAGTACTTC.

In its sample, this clonotype was seen many times. The chain recombines TRBV12-3 or TRBV12-4 with TRBJ2-7, with 11 bases that match TRBD1. J lost 5 bases, V lost 5 bases, and 5 bases had no gene match. CDR3 length: 14 residues. The CDR3 protein is CASSRTGGDNEQYF. The CDR3 nucleotides are TGTGCCAGCAGTAGGACAGGGGGCGATAACGAGCAGTACTTC.

The chain's CDR3 is CAWSNGRAYNEQFF. The DNA of the CDR3 is TGTGCCTGGAGTAACGGGAGGGCCTACAATGAGCAGTTCTTC. The chain is built from TRBV30 and TRBJ2-1; TRBD2 agrees at 8 bases. Looked up from germline, CDR1 is GTSNPN and CDR2 is SVGIG (reference sequence). With 2 bases clipped from V and 2 bases from J, the junction kept 2 bases outside the gene matches. This CDR3 is 14 amino acids long.

The V and J genes are TRBV18 and TRBJ2-1; D is undetermined. V lost 2 bases to trimming and J lost 3 bases, with 14 bases between them. The CDR3 is made up of 16 amino acids. Looked up from germline, CDR1 is KGHSH and CDR2 is LQKENI. Written as DNA, the CDR3 is TGTGCCAGCTCACCAAACGAACTCCCCGTCTACAATGAGCAGTTCTTC. Its protein is CASSPNELPVYNEQFF.

This clonotype was counted between two and nine times. The CDR3 bases are TGCAGTGTTAGTGACCTCGGGAGGCCGAGCAATGAGCAGTTCTTC. Residues: CSVSDLGRPSNEQFF. This chain uses TRBV20-1 with TRBJ2-1; 7 nucleotides agree with TRBD2. The CDR3 sequence is 15 residues long. The V and J ends lost 7 bases and 6 bases, in that order; junction bases with no gene match: 15. Germline V lookup: CDR1 DFQATT, CDR2 SNEGSKA (reference sequence).

This clonotype was detected only a few times. The chain joins TRBV30 to TRBJ2-1; 14 nucleotides match TRBD2. This CDR3 comprises 16 residues. V shed 3 bases, J shed 4 bases, and the junction held 5 bases outside the gene matches. The germline CDR1 and CDR2 sequences are GTSNPN and SVGIG (reference sequence). CDR3: CAWRRLAGGTYNEQFF. The CDR3 DNA follows: TGTGCCTGGAGGAGACTAGCGGGGGGGACTTACAATGAGCAGTTCTTC.

Many counts were recorded for this clonotype. The chain links TRBV9 to TRBJ2-1; tentatively, D is TRBD2 (6 bases). V lost 0 bases, J lost 9 bases, and 16 bases lay in between. Germline CDR1 SGDLS, CDR2 YYNGEE. CDR3 size: 15 residues. Here the CDR3 DNA reads TGTGCCAGCAGCGTAGATCGGGGGAGGCTAGCTGAGCAGTTCTTC. Its protein product is CASSVDRGRLAEQFF.

J is TRBJ2-3 and V is TRBV7-6; 7 nucleotides agree with TRBD2. The CDR3 spans 16 residues. The germline V gene has CDR1 SGHVS and CDR2 FNYEAQ. V lost 5 bases to trimming and J lost 0 bases; unmatched junction nucleotides: 8. The CDR3 reads CASSLSGIASTDTQYF. The CDR3 DNA is TGTGCCAGCAGCCTCAGCGGGATAGCTAGCACAGATACGCAGTATTTT.

The V gene is TRBV27, the J gene TRBJ1-6, with TRBD1 matching 7 bases. This CDR3 is 16 amino acids long. J was trimmed by 5 bases and V by 7 bases; bases with no gene match: 11. CDR1 is MNHEY and CDR2 is SMNVEV in the germline V gene (reference sequence). The DNA for the CDR3 is TGTGCCAGCAACCCGTTCCGGGACAGAAATAATTCACCCCTCCACTTT. Protein product: CASNPFRDRNNSPLHF.